This T cell receptor (beta chain) came from a study of Graves' ophthalmopathy and Graves' hyperthyroidism. RNA transcripts were the source from which TCR beta CDR3 regions were amplified. Second-round multiplex PCR came after a first-round RT-PCR that employed HTBI primers. TCRdb called the multiplex PCR reads again in MiXCR, with one record for every CDR3 protein. The sample records a few hundred thousand distinct CDR3 sequences, roughly 39% being singletons. Germline CDR1 is SEHNR and CDR2 is FQNEAQ (reference sequence). CDR3 length: 16 residues. The V end was cut by 7 bases, the J end by 0 bases, with 19 bases between.

The receptor's source is an adult man with Graves' hyperthyroidism. The sequenced sample was peripheral blood or thyroid tissue (not recorded which). The rearrangement joins TRBV7-9 to TRBJ2-7; D is unresolved. The CDR3 reads CASTPPGGRSSYEQYF. CDR3 nucleotide sequence: TGTGCCAGCACCCCCCCAGGTGGCAGAAGCTCCTACGAGCAGTACTTC.